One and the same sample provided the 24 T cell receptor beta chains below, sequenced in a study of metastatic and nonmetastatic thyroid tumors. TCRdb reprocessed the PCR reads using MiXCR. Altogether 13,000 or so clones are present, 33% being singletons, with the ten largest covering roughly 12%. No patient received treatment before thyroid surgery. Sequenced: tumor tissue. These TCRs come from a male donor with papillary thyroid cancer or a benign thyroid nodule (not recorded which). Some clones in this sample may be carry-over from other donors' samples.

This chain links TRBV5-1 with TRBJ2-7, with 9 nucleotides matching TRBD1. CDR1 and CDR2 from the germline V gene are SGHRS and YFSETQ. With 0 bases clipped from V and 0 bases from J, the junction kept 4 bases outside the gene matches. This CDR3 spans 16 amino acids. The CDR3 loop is CASSLAGTGSSYEQYF. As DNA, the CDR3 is TGCGCCAGCAGCTTGGCCGGGACAGGGAGCTCCTACGAGCAGTACTTC.

CDR3 nucleotide sequence: TGCAGTGCTAGAGTTGAATTCGGCAGGGCCCACGAGCAGTACTTC. It specifies CSARVEFGRAHEQYF. This chain connects TRBV20-1 to TRBJ2-7; the D gene is possibly TRBD1 (5 bases). Per germline, CDR1 DFQATT and CDR2 SNEGSKA (reference sequence). The length of the CDR3 is 15 residues. V was clipped by 1 base and J by 5 bases, with 18 bases between them.

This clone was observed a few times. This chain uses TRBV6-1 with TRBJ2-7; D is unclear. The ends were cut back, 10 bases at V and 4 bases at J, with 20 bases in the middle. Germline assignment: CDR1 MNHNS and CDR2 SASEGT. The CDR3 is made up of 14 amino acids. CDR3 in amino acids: CANSPSPGSYEQYF. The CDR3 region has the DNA TGTGCCAACAGCCCCAGCCCAGGTTCATACGAGCAGTACTTC.

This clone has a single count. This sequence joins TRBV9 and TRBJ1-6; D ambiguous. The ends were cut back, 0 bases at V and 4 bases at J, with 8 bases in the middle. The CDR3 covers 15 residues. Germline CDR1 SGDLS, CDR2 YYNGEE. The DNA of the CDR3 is TGTGCCAGCAGCGTAGAAAGTAATTATAATTCACCCCTCCACTTT. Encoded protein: CASSVESNYNSPLHF.

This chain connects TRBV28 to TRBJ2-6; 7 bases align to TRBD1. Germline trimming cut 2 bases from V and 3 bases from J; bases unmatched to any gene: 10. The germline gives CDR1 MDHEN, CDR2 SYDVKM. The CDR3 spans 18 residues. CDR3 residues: CASSLGLGDRDGANVLTF. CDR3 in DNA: TGTGCCAGCAGTTTAGGGTTGGGCGACAGGGATGGGGCCAACGTCCTGACTTTC. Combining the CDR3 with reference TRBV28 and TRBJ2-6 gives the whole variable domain DVKVTQSSRYLVKRTGEKVFLECVQDMDHENMFWYRQDPGLGLRLIYFSYDVKMKEKGDIPEGYSVSREKKERFSLILESASTNQTSMYLCASSLGLGDRDGANVLTFGAGSRLTVL.

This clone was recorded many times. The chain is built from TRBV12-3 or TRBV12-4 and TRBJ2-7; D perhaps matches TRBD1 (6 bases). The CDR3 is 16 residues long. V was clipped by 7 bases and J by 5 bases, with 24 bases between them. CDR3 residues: CASKGDFNRDPNEQYF. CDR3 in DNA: TGTGCCAGCAAGGGAGATTTTAACAGGGACCCCAACGAGCAGTACTTC.

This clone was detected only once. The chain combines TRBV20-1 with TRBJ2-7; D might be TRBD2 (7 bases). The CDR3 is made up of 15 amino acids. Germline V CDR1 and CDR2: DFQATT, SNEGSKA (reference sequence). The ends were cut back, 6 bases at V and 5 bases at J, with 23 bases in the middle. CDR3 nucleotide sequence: TGCAGTGCCCCTGCCGCCTGGACGGGGGGCGACGAGCAGTACTTC. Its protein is CSAPAAWTGGDEQYF.

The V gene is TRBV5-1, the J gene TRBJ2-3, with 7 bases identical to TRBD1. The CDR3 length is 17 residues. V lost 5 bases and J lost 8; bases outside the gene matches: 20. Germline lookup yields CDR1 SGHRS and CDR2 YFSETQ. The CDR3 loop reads CASSSGQETFVRVTQYF. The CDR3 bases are TGCGCCAGCAGTTCAGGACAGGAGACCTTTGTTAGGGTTACGCAGTATTTT.

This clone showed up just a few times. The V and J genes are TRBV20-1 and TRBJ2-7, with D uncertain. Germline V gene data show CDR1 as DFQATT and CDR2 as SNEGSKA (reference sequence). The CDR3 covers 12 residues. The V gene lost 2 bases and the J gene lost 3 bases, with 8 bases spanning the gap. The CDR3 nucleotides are TGCAGTGCTAGAATTAACAGCTACGAGCAGTACTTC. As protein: CSARINSYEQYF.

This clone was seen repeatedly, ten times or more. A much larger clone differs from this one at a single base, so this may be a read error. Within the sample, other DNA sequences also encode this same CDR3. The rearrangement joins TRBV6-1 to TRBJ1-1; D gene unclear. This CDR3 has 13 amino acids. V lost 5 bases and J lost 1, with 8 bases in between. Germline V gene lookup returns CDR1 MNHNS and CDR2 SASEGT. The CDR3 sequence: CASSQGGNTEAFF. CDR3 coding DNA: TGTGCCAGCAGTCAAGGCGGGAACACTGAAGCTTTCTTT.

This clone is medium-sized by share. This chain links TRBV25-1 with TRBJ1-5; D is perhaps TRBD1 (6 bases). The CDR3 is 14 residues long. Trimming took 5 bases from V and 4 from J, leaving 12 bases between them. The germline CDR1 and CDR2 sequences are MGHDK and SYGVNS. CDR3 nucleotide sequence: TGTGCCAGCAGTCCAGGGGAAGAAAATCAGCCCCAGCATTTT. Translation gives CASSPGEENQPQHF.

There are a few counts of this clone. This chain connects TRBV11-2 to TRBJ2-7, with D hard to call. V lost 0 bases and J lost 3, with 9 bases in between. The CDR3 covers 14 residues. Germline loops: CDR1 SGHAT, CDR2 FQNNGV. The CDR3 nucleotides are TGTGCCAGCAGCTTAGAGGCAGGCTTCTACGAGCAGTACTTC. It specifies CASSLEAGFYEQYF. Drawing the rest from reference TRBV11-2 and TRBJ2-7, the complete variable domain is EAGVAQSPRYKIIEKRQSVAFWCNPISGHATLYWYQQILGQGPKLLIQFQNNGVVDDSQLPKDRFSAERLKGVDSTLKIQPAKLEDSAVYLCASSLEAGFYEQYFGPGTRLTVT.

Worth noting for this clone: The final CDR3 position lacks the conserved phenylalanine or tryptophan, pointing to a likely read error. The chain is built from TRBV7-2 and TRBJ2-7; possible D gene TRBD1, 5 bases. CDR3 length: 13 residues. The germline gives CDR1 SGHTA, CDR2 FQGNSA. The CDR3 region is CASSLQGSNDQYL. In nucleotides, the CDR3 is TGTGCCAGCAGCCTTCAGGGATCCAACGATCAGTACCTC.

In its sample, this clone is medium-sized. CDR3 DNA sequence: TGCAGTGCTAGTCGAGGGCACAATCAGCCCCAGCATTTT. Amino acids: CSASRGHNQPQHF. The V call is TRBV20-1, the J call TRBJ1-5; D is unresolved. V lost 3 bases and J 3 bases, leaving 9 bases between the germline ends. This CDR3 is built from 13 residues. The germline gives CDR1 DFQATT, CDR2 SNEGSKA (reference sequence).

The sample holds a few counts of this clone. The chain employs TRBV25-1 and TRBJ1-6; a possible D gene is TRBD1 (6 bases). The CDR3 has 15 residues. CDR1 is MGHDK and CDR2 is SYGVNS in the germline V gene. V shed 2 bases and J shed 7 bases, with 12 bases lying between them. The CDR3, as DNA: TGTGCCAGCAGTGAAGCAGTGGGGGCAAATTCACCCCTCCACTTT. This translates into CASSEAVGANSPLHF.

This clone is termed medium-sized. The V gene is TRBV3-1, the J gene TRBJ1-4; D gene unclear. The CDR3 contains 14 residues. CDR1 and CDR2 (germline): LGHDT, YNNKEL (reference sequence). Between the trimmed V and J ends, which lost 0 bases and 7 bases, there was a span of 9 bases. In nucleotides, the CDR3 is TGTGCCAGCAGCCAAGATTGGAGTAGTGAAAAACTGTTTTTT. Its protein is CASSQDWSSEKLFF.

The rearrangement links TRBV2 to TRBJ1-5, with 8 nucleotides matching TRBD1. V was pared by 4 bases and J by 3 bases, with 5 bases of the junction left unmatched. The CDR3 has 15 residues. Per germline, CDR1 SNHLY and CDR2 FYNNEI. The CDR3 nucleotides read TGTGCCAGCAGTGGGGGACAGGCTCTCAATCAGCCCCAGCATTTT. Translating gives CASSGGQALNQPQHF.

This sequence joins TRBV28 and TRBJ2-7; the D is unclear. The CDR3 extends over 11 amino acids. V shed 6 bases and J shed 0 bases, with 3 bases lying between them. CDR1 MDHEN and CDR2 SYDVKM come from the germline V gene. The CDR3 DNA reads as TGTGCCAGCAGCCACTCCTACGAGCAGTACTTC. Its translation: CASSHSYEQYF.

The CDR3 DNA sequence: TGCAGTGCTAGAGATGGGACAGCCGACACTGAAGCTTTCTTT. Translated, it gives CSARDGTADTEAFF. The chain recombines TRBV20-1 with TRBJ1-1, with 7 bases fitting TRBD1. V lost 0 bases to trimming and J lost 3 bases; unmatched junction nucleotides: 4. The CDR3 runs to 14 residues. Germline assignment: CDR1 DFQATT and CDR2 SNEGSKA (reference sequence).

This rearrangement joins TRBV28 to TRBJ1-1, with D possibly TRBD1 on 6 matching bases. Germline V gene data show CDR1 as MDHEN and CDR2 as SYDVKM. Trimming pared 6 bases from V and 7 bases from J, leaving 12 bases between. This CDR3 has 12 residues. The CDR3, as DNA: TGTGCCAGCAGGCCCGGGACATTTGAAGCTTTCTTT. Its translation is CASRPGTFEAFF.

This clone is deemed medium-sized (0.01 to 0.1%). The CDR3 nucleotides are TGTGCCAGCAGCCCCGACGGACATAATTCACCCCTCCACTTT. Amino acid sequence: CASSPDGHNSPLHF. The rearrangement links TRBV3-1 to TRBJ1-6; D is undetermined. The germline V gene encodes CDR1 LGHDT and CDR2 YNNKEL (reference sequence). V shed 4 bases and J shed 5 bases, with 9 bases lying between them. This CDR3 has 14 amino acids.

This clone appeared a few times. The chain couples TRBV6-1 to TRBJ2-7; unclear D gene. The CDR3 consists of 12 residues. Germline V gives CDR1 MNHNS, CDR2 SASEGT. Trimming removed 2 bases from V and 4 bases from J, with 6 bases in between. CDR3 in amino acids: CASSEMGYEQYF. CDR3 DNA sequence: TGTGCCAGCAGTGAAATGGGGTACGAGCAGTACTTC.

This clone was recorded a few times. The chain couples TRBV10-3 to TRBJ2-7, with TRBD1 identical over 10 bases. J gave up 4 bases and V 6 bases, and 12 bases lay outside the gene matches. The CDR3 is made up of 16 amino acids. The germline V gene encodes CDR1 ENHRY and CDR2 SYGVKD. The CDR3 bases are TGTGCCATCAGGCCCGGATCGGACAGGGGGGGTTACGAGCAGTACTTC. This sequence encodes CAIRPGSDRGGYEQYF.

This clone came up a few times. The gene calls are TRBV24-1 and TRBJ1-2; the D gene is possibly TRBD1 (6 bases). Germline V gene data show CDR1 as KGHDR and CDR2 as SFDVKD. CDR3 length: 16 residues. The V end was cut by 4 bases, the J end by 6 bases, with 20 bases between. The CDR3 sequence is CATSEASPGAEDGYTF. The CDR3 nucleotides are TGTGCCACCAGTGAGGCGTCACCGGGGGCGGAAGATGGCTACACCTTC.